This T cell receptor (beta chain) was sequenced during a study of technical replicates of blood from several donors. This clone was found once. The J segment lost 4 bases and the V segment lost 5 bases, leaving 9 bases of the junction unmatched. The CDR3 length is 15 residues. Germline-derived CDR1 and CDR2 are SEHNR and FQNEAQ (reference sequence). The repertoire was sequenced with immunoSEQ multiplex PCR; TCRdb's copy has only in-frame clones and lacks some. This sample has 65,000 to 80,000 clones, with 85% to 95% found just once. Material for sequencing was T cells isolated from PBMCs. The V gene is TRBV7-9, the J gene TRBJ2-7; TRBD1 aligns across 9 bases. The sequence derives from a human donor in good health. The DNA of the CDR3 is TGTGCCAGCAGCCAGAACCGGGACAGGGAGTACGAGCAGTACTTC. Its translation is CASSQNRDREYEQYF.